The 29 T cell receptor beta chains given below trace back to one sample, sequenced in a study of T cell repertoires in aging, cancer and after chemotherapy. Rearranged V-D-J TRB sequences were amplified with a mixed TRB-A/B primer pool. MiXCR was run by TCRdb on the multiplex PCR reads, yielding one entry per CDR3 protein. The profile shows under 7,500 distinct CDR3 sequences, 27% of them singletons. TCR beta rearrangements were amplified from peripheral blood genomic DNA. Sequencing was carried out using blood. These receptors were taken from a human donor in good health.

This clonotype is classed as medium-sized (0.01 to 0.1%). This chain connects TRBV19 to TRBJ2-7, with D perhaps TRBD2 (6 bases). The V end lost 6 bases, the J end lost 3 bases, and 15 bases lay between the germline ends. The CDR3 totals 14 residues. Germline CDR1 reads LNHDA; CDR2 reads SQIVND (reference sequence). The CDR3 protein is CASSPSAGHYEQYF. The CDR3 bases are TGTGCCAGTAGCCCGTCCGCGGGGCACTACGAGCAGTACTTC.

V and J are TRBV4-2 and TRBJ1-1, with D unclear. V was trimmed by 5 bases and J by 3 bases, leaving 7 bases between them. CDR1 is LGHNA and CDR2 is YNFKEQ in the germline V gene. The CDR3 contains 12 residues. The CDR3 region is CASSAVDTEAFF. In nucleotides, the CDR3 is TGTGCCAGCAGCGCCGTAGACACTGAAGCTTTCTTT.

The rearrangement joins TRBV12-3 or TRBV12-4 to TRBJ1-5; the D gene is possibly TRBD1 (6 bases). CDR3 length: 13 amino acids. Trimming stripped 7 bases from V and 6 bases from J, with 13 bases between. CDR3: CASTQGTFQPQHF. The CDR3 region has the DNA TGTGCCAGCACCCAAGGGACATTTCAGCCCCAGCATTTT.

The J gene is TRBJ2-2, the V gene TRBV20-1, with TRBD2 matching over 9 bases. Losses at the gene ends were 0 bases for V and 4 bases for J; bases not matched to a gene: 6. Germline CDR1 reads DFQATT; CDR2 reads SNEGSKA (reference sequence). The length of the CDR3 is 16 residues. In DNA form, the CDR3 reads TGCAGTGCTAGAGATAGCGGGAGAAGGGGCACCGGGGAGCTGTTTTTT. This sequence encodes CSARDSGRRGTGELFF.

This clonotype was counted between two and nine times. The chain uses TRBV2 and TRBJ2-7, with 8 positions matching TRBD1. Trimming cost V 6 bases and J 5 bases; bases outside gene matches: 9. Germline V gene data show CDR1 as SNHLY and CDR2 as FYNNEI. This CDR3 is built from 14 residues. This CDR3 is CASRSVQGADEQYF. The CDR3 region has the DNA TGTGCCAGCAGATCGGTTCAGGGGGCTGACGAGCAGTACTTC. The full variable domain, rest sourced from reference TRBV2 and TRBJ2-7, is EPEVTQTPSHQVTQMGQEVILRCVPISNHLYFYWYRQILGQKVEFLVSFYNNEISEKSEIFDDQFSVERPDGSNFTLKIRSTKLEDSAMYFCASRSVQGADEQYFGPGTRLTVT.

Regarding this clonotype: A much more abundant neighbour one base away suggests this may be a read error. This chain uses TRBV5-6 with TRBJ1-3; the D is unclear. The germline V gene encodes CDR1 SGHDT and CDR2 YYEEEE. Trimming removed 8 bases from V and 2 bases from J, with 20 bases in between. This CDR3 spans 16 amino acids. Here the CDR3 reads CARSMTLSSTGNTIYF. CDR3 nucleotides: TGTGCCAGAAGCATGACTCTGTCCTCGACTGGAAACACCATATATTTT.

Judged by abundance, this clonotype is medium-sized. The chain employs TRBV7-2 and TRBJ2-1, with D maybe TRBD2 (6 bases). The CDR3 has 13 amino acids. V was trimmed by 4 bases and J by 10 bases, leaving 14 bases between them. In germline, CDR1 is SGHTA, CDR2 FQGNSA. The CDR3 DNA reads as TGTGCCAGCAGCTCTGGGACTTCCCGGGAGCAGTTCTTC. As protein: CASSSGTSREQFF.

This clonotype is labeled as medium-sized. This chain uses TRBV6-1 with TRBJ2-1, with 8 bases lining up with TRBD1. The germline V gene has CDR1 MNHNS and CDR2 SASEGT. The J segment lost 2 bases and the V segment lost 8 bases, leaving 5 bases of the junction unmatched. This CDR3 region has 14 residues. The CDR3 DNA follows: TGTGCCAGCTCGGACAGGGAAGCCTACAATGAGCAGTTCTTC. Its translation: CASSDREAYNEQFF.

This clonotype is classed as medium-sized (0.01 to 0.1%). The J gene is TRBJ2-2, the V gene TRBV6-1, with TRBD1 identical over 8 bases. The CDR3 runs to 15 residues. The trim removed 6 bases at V and 4 bases at J, leaving 7 bases unmatched. The V gene's germline CDR1 is MNHNS and CDR2 SASEGT. Here the CDR3 reads CASRMGQDFTGELFF. CDR3 nucleotides: TGTGCCAGCAGGATGGGACAGGACTTCACCGGGGAGCTGTTTTTT.

A word on this clonotype: A single base separates this from a much larger clone, so it may be a read error. The chain links TRBV6-1 to TRBJ2-2; 8 nucleotides align to TRBD1. CDR1 is MNHNS, CDR2 SASEGT, per germline. CDR3 length: 15 amino acids. CDR3 sequence reads: CVSRMGQDFTGELFF. The CDR3 DNA follows: TGTGTCAGCAGGATGGGACAGGACTTCACCGGGGAGCTGTTTTTT.

The chain recombines TRBV6-1 with TRBJ2-5; TRBD2 agrees at 8 bases. This CDR3 is built from 16 residues. The germline V gene has CDR1 MNHNS and CDR2 SASEGT. J gave up 6 bases and V 1 base, and 10 bases lay outside the gene matches. CDR3 amino acids: CASSEGSGSSTKTQYF. The CDR3 region has the DNA TGTGCCAGCAGTGAAGGAAGCGGGAGCTCGACGAAGACCCAGTACTTC.

As for this clonotype: Possible read error: a much larger clone is one base away. The CDR3 loop reads CASSLDRDEQYF. The CDR3 coding sequence is TGCGCCAGCAGCTTGGACAGGGACGAGCAGTACTTC. The rearrangement links TRBV7-9 to TRBJ2-7, with 8 bases lining up with TRBD1. CDR1 SEHNR and CDR2 FQNEAQ come from the germline V gene (reference sequence). The CDR3 covers 12 residues.

This clonotype was seen more than once but under ten times. The rearrangement uses TRBV11-3 and TRBJ2-1, with TRBD2 matching 7 bases. V dropped 0 bases and J dropped 7; count of bases not matched to a gene: 9. Germline CDR1 and CDR2: SGHNT and YENEEA. This CDR3 is built from 16 residues. CDR3 coding DNA: TGTGCCAGCAGCTTAGACGCGGGAGTCCCCAAGAATGAGCAGTTCTTC. Amino acid sequence: CASSLDAGVPKNEQFF.

This clonotype showed up just a few times. This chain uses TRBV11-1 with TRBJ2-1; TRBD2 agrees at 7 bases. The CDR3 covers 15 residues. CDR1 SGHAT and CDR2 FQDESV come from the germline V gene (reference sequence). Germline trimming cut 4 bases from V and 6 bases from J; bases unmatched to any gene: 9. The CDR3 sequence: CASSSSGRGINEQFF. Here the CDR3 DNA reads TGTGCCAGCAGCTCATCGGGGCGGGGGATCAATGAGCAGTTCTTC.

The V gene is TRBV29-1, the J gene TRBJ1-2; 9 bases are shared with TRBD1. CDR1 SQVTM and CDR2 ANQGSEA come from the germline V gene. V lost 4 bases and J lost 8; bases outside the gene matches: 2. The CDR3 length is 11 residues. The DNA of the CDR3 is TGCAGCGTTGGACAGGGGGGCGGCTACACCTTC. Translation: CSVGQGGGYTF.

The genes are TRBV5-1 and TRBJ2-3; 10 nucleotides agree with TRBD2. The germline V gene has CDR1 SGHRS and CDR2 YFSETQ. The CDR3 covers 14 residues. J lost 0 bases, V lost 8 bases, and 3 bases had no gene match. The CDR3 DNA reads as TGCGCCAGTAAGACTAGCGGGAGCACAGATACGCAGTATTTT. It encodes CASKTSGSTDTQYF.

A few counts support this clonotype. The V call is TRBV2, the J call TRBJ1-1; 7 nucleotides match TRBD1. This CDR3 comprises 14 residues. The V gene's germline CDR1 is SNHLY and CDR2 FYNNEI. Trimming removed 4 bases from V and 1 base from J; junction bases left unmatched: 3. CDR3 amino acids: CASSAAGGNTEAFF. In DNA, the CDR3 is TGTGCCAGCAGTGCTGCAGGGGGGAACACTGAAGCTTTCTTT.

This clonotype is labeled medium-sized (0.01 to 0.1%). One end of the junction varies from germline; a read error may be responsible. V gene TRBV7-2 combines with J gene TRBJ2-5, with D maybe TRBD1 (6 bases). The CDR3 is made up of 11 amino acids. CDR1 SGHTA and CDR2 FQGNSA come from the germline V gene. The CDR3 DNA sequence: TGTGCCAGCAGCCCCACAGGGCCAGGGAATTTC. As protein: CASSPTGPGNF.

The chain uses TRBV20-1 and TRBJ2-1; the D is unclear. The V gene's germline CDR1 is DFQATT and CDR2 SNEGSKA (reference sequence). With 6 bases removed from V and 1 base from J, the gap between germline ends came to 16 bases. The CDR3 runs 15 residues. This chain's CDR3 is CSAAHWTDSYNEQFF. The CDR3 bases are TGCAGTGCCGCCCATTGGACCGATTCCTACAATGAGCAGTTCTTC.

A remark on this clonotype: This may arise from a read error, as a much more abundant clone is one base away. The V and J genes are TRBV6-5 and TRBJ1-2; a possible D gene is TRBD1 (6 bases). The CDR3 consists of 13 residues. Trimming took 5 bases from V and 8 from J, leaving 15 bases between them. Per germline, CDR1 MNHEY and CDR2 SVGAGI. CDR3 sequence: CASSRTASEGYTF. The CDR3 coding sequence is TGTGCCAGCAGTAGGACAGCCTCGGAAGGCTACACCTTC.

V usage is TRBV7-7 and J usage is TRBJ2-7; 8 bases are a match to TRBD2. The CDR3 extends over 15 amino acids. Germline V lookup: CDR1 SSHAT, CDR2 FNYEAQ (reference sequence). Trimming cost V 5 bases and J 0 bases; bases outside gene matches: 6. The CDR3, as DNA: TGTGCCAGCAGCCCGTTAGCGGGAAGCTCCTACGAGCAGTACTTC. Translated, it gives CASSPLAGSSYEQYF.

This clonotype was counted between two and nine times. The V call is TRBV5-1, the J call TRBJ1-1, with TRBD1 matching over 9 bases. The CDR3 contains 14 residues. Losses at the gene ends were 4 bases for V and 5 bases for J; bases not matched to a gene: 6. The V gene's germline CDR1 is SGHRS and CDR2 YFSETQ. Here the CDR3 reads CASSAQGARTEAFF. The CDR3 region has the DNA TGCGCCAGCAGCGCACAGGGGGCGCGGACTGAAGCTTTCTTT.

This clonotype is medium-sized by share. The chain has TRBV27 and TRBJ1-3; D possibly corresponds to TRBD1 (5 bases). Germline V CDR1 and CDR2: MNHEY, SMNVEV (reference sequence). The CDR3 is 17 residues long. V lost 5 bases to trimming and J lost 1 base, with 18 bases between them. DNA for the CDR3: TGTGCCAGCAGTCCCTCACCTTACCCAGGGTCTGGAAACACCATATATTTT. It translates to CASSPSPYPGSGNTIYF.

By sample fraction, this clonotype is medium-sized. The chain combines TRBV11-3 with TRBJ2-1; D call uncertain. The CDR3 extends over 14 amino acids. Per germline, CDR1 SGHNT and CDR2 YENEEA. V was shortened by 3 bases and J by 7 bases, with 13 bases between the two germline ends. For the CDR3, the DNA is TGTGCCAGCAGCTTCTTGGGCCCCCGGAATGAGCAGTTCTTC. It is translated as CASSFLGPRNEQFF. The variable domain in full, with the rest retrieved from reference TRBV11-3 and TRBJ2-1, is EAGVVQSPRYKIIEKKQPVAFWCNPISGHNTLYWYLQNLGQGPELLIRYENEEAVDDSQLPKDRFSAERLKGVDSTLKIQPAELGDSAVYLCASSFLGPRNEQFFGPGTRLTVL.

This clonotype is classed as medium-sized. V and J are TRBV6-5 and TRBJ2-7; 9 positions agree with TRBD1. The ends lost 7 bases at V and 1 base at J; junction bases unmatched: 5. This CDR3 is built from 14 residues. CDR1 is MNHEY, CDR2 SVGAGI, per germline. CDR3 in amino acids: CASTPGTGSYEQYF. CDR3 in DNA: TGTGCCAGCACTCCCGGGACAGGGTCCTACGAGCAGTACTTC.

This clonotype was detected only a few times. This chain uses TRBV11-3 with TRBJ2-7; 9 bases agree with TRBD1. Germline-derived CDR1 and CDR2 are SGHNT and YENEEA. There are 16 residues in the CDR3. Trimming cost V 4 bases and J 2 bases; bases outside gene matches: 9. The CDR3 spells CASSSPGQGRTYEQYF. CDR3 in DNA: TGTGCCAGCAGCTCACCGGGACAGGGCAGAACCTACGAGCAGTACTTC.

The sample holds a few counts of this clonotype. The V gene is TRBV19, the J gene TRBJ2-5; D is unresolved. V was trimmed by 3 bases and J by 6 bases, leaving 14 bases between them. This CDR3 is 14 amino acids long. Germline loops: CDR1 LNHDA, CDR2 SQIVND (reference sequence). CDR3 region: CASSIATDAQTQYF. The CDR3 region has the DNA TGTGCCAGTAGTATTGCCACCGACGCACAGACCCAGTACTTC.

The chain recombines TRBV5-6 with TRBJ1-4; possible D gene TRBD1, 6 bases. Germline CDR1 and CDR2: SGHDT and YYEEEE. This CDR3 spans 14 amino acids. V lost 4 bases, J lost 8 bases, and 15 bases lay in between. The CDR3 here is CASSPWSGAEKLFF. CDR3 DNA: TGTGCCAGCAGCCCGTGGTCGGGGGCGGAAAAACTGTTTTTT.

This clonotype was picked up a small number of times. The genes are TRBV12-3 or TRBV12-4 and TRBJ2-4, with D perhaps TRBD1 or TRBD2 (5 bases each). This CDR3 comprises 16 residues. The V and J ends lost 6 bases and 7 bases respectively, with 22 bases between them. CDR3 DNA sequence: TGTGCCAGCAGCCAGACGTATCAGGGAGTACGGAACATTCAGTACTTC. It is translated as CASSQTYQGVRNIQYF.